This T cell receptor beta chain was retrieved from a study of CD8 T cells in Susac syndrome. Study results and limitations: The study recognized that the number of individuals in its TCR sequencing and HLA analysis was relatively small.

This clonotype has only a few counts. Its matching antigen is unknown. It was with random hexamers that 0.5 to 1 ug RNA was reverse transcribed. Amplification of TCR beta CDR3 was carried out by immunoSEQ multiplex PCR, which covered 54 Vbeta and 13 Jbeta segments. TCRdb processed the immunoSEQ multiplex PCR reads anew with MiXCR; each CDR3 protein has one entry. The sample lists around 300,000 distinct CDR3 sequences, 92% occurring once. CD8+ and CD4+ T cells from blood underwent TCR beta sequencing, which was carried out in a high-throughput format. V gave up 3 bases and J gave up 7 bases; unmatched junction bases: 8. Germline V gene data show CDR1 as DFQATT and CDR2 as SNEGSKA (reference sequence). This CDR3 contains 14 residues.

The chain couples TRBV20-1 to TRBJ2-1; 8 bases align to TRBD1. Material: CD4+ T cells from PBMCs. The receptor was derived from a human donor with multiple sclerosis. This chain's CDR3 is CSARVAGGRNEQFF. The CDR3 coding sequence is TGCAGTGCTAGGGTCGCAGGGGGCAGGAATGAGCAGTTCTTC.